This TCR beta chain was found in a study of OX40 agonist ivuxolimab in advanced cancers. Across the study: Patients were treated with intravenous ivuxolimab, dosed at 0.01 to 10 mg/kg and infused every 2 weeks. Study-level findings and limits: Clones of CD4+ and CD8+ blood T cells grew by week 6 at doses of 0.1 to 3.0 mg/kg.

Per the germline V gene, CDR1 is MNHNS and CDR2 is SASEGT. Trimming left V 2 bases short and J 0 bases short, with 8 bases between. There are 15 residues in the CDR3. If patients had autoimmune disease history or systemic immunosuppression, they were excluded. Remarks on this clone: What it recognizes is unknown. This specimen includes other DNA sequences encoding the same CDR3.

Produced via immunoSEQ multiplex PCR; TCRdb's table is partial and in-frame only. The repertoire holds 72,000 or so clones, with approximately 81% as singletons. J is TRBJ1-5 and V is TRBV6-1; maybe TRBD1 (5 bases). The sequences come from CD4+ or CD8+ T cells sorted from blood, collected in a trial of the OX40 agonist ivuxolimab. The origin of this receptor is an adult with an advanced solid tumor such as melanoma, head and neck, liver or kidney cancer. Here the CDR3 DNA reads TGTGCCAGCAGTGAACCAGGGATTAGCAATCAGCCCCAGCATTTT. It is translated as CASSEPGISNQPQHF.